The 5 T cell receptor beta chains reported below all come from one sample, sequenced in a study of blood T cell repertoires in COVID-19. The repertoire was sequenced with immunoSEQ multiplex PCR; TCRdb's copy has only in-frame clones and lacks some. The sample contains around 140,000 clones, 70% to 90% of which appear only once. Material for sequencing was peripheral blood. The source is a man between 70 and 80 years old with acute or convalescent COVID-19.

The V call is TRBV18, the J call TRBJ1-1; D uncertain. Germline V lookup: CDR1 KGHSH, CDR2 LQKENI. V was clipped by 6 bases and J by 1 base, with 9 bases between them. This CDR3 contains 13 residues. DNA of the CDR3: TGTGCCAGCTCCCAAGTCGGGAACACTGAAGCTTTCTTT. It translates to CASSQVGNTEAFF.

The chain carries TRBV24-1 and TRBJ1-2; D possibly corresponds to TRBD1 (6 bases). Germline values: CDR1 KGHDR, CDR2 SFDVKD. V was pared by 10 bases and J by 10 bases, with 15 bases between. The CDR3 has 11 residues. The CDR3 bases are TGTGCCACGTGGCTTGGGGGCGACTACACCTTC. Protein product: CATWLGGDYTF.

This chain connects TRBV10-3 to TRBJ1-6; 9 bases match TRBD1. The length of the CDR3 is 18 residues. The J segment lost 0 bases and the V segment lost 3 bases, leaving 6 bases of the junction unmatched. CDR1 is ENHRY, CDR2 SYGVKD, per germline. The CDR3 loop reads CAISDPGTGSSYNSPLHF. For the CDR3, the DNA is TGTGCCATCAGTGACCCCGGGACAGGGAGCTCCTATAATTCACCCCTCCACTTT.

The chain has TRBV25-1 and TRBJ1-1; TRBD1 matches at 7 bases. Germline CDR1 reads MGHDK; CDR2 reads SYGVNS. V was clipped by 4 bases and J by 5 bases; unmatched bases: 7. CDR3 size: 14 residues. The CDR3: CASSVDRPGTEAFF. The CDR3 DNA is TGTGCCAGCAGTGTGGACAGGCCGGGGACTGAAGCTTTCTTT. The whole variable domain, remainder taken from reference TRBV25-1 and TRBJ1-1, is EADIYQTPRYLVIGTGKKITLECSQTMGHDKMYWYQQDPGMELHLIHYSYGVNSTEKGDLSSESTVSRIRTEHFPLTLESARPSHTSQYLCASSVDRPGTEAFFGQGTRLTVV.

This clone was observed a few times. The V and J genes are TRBV18 and TRBJ1-5; D possibly corresponds to TRBD1 (6 bases). The germline V and J ends were trimmed by 1 base and 2 bases, with 15 bases remaining between them. CDR1 KGHSH and CDR2 LQKENI come from the germline V gene. The CDR3 loop spans 17 amino acids. The CDR3 loop is CASSPLDSRTGNQPQHF. CDR3 bases: TGTGCCAGCTCACCACTTGATTCCCGGACAGGCAATCAGCCCCAGCATTTT.